This entry features one TCR beta chain sequence. There are a few counts of this clonotype. What antigen it recognizes has not been identified. There are no base qualities to consult, and no much larger clone falls within one base. The donors were about 40 Caucasian individuals from Russia, aged 6 to 90 years, who were systemically healthy. Each donor gave about 11 milliliters of peripheral blood, drawn into EDTA-treated Vacutainer tubes. Ficoll-Paque density-gradient centrifugation was used to isolate PBMCs, with at least 6.5 million obtained per sample. Trizol reagent was used to extract total RNA from the PBMCs, yielding at least 6 micrograms per sample. The percentages of naive CD45RAhigh/CD27high T cells were determined by flow cytometry on a PBMC aliquot from every donor. There are 17 amino acids in the CDR3, from cysteine to phenylalanine inclusive. Of all the DNA, just the CDR3 is kept, 51 bases in frame from base 1. Trimmed from V: 4 bases; trimmed from J: 5 bases; junction bases lacking a gene match: 8.

The data were taken from a study of blood T cells in healthy people across ages (dated by TCRdb to between 2014 and 2017). In the study overall: In model experiments, template switching captured roughly one uniquely barcoded TCR beta cDNA molecule for every two T cells. Age-related changes in TCR beta repertoire diversity were measured in the study by deep sequencing normalized with unique cDNA molecular identifiers. The donors were divided into four age groups: young (average approximately 17 years), middle-aged (approximately 42), aged (about 62) and long-lived (about 80). To avoid experimental bias, donors of different ages were spread randomly across the sequencing lanes. Using the same blood draw, the study looked at two additional independent replicas of 1 million unique cDNA reads for two donors, one aged 18 to 30 and the other aged 80 or older. General study outcomes and caveats: The long-lived group showed more naive CD4+ T cells, fewer expanded clones and increased TCR diversity than the aged group, suggesting age selection. The CMV infection status of donors was not known, potentially confounding age-related changes in expanded clonotypes. Bulk unsorted PBMC profiling prevented conclusive comparison of naive and antigen-experienced compartments. Observed TCR beta diversity per million T cells fell roughly linearly with age, and a significant reduction was already apparent by age around 40. Observed TCR beta diversity correlated strongly with the percentage of naive T cells measured by flow cytometry. Estimates of total diversity based on one million sequenced T cells were considered lower bounds and underestimates.

The protocol used for the library was 5' RACE. Instrument used: Illumina HiSeq 2500. A second roughly 6 to 12 cycle PCR used a sample-barcoded 5' primer and a J-beta primer mix. A template-switch 5' adaptor carrying 12 random nucleotides introduced a unique molecular identifier onto each TCR beta cDNA molecule. At least 2.5 million CDR3-containing paired-end reads were obtained from each sample. All of the RNA was converted into first-strand cDNA using the Mint cDNA synthesis kit, with a TRBC-specific oligonucleotide serving as the primer. Following uracil-DNA glycosylase treatment, all cDNA underwent a first 18-cycle PCR with the universal primers M1SS and BC2_uni_R. Per the authors' processing: Normalization of each sample was performed by random selection of 1 million high-quality reads, each carrying a distinct molecular identifier. Instead of being binned into consensus sequences, reads with shared molecular identifiers were discarded. MiTCR, run with a Q25 quality threshold and the strictest error-elimination algorithm, handled CDR3 identification, clonotype clustering and error correction. A nonparametric unseen species model using Euler transformation provided a lower-bound estimate of total TCR beta diversity. The public reads were quality trimmed at Q25 with fastp and then assembled into clones with MiXCR by TCRdb, keeping productive beta chains. Each entry merges the rows of one CDR3 protein and shows their most common DNA and genes. Clone size and V and J calls follow TCRdb, not the original study. In all, the sample holds fewer than 1.5 million distinct CDR3 sequences, and roughly 40% of those were seen once. Roughly 7.9% of the sample comes from the top ten.

The rearrangement combines TRBV12-3 or TRBV12-4 with TRBJ2-1; 13 bases in the junction line up with TRBD2. The TCR comes from a woman aged 18-29 years in good health. The sequencing sample was made of blood. Here the CDR3 is given as CASSSTSGGAKDNEQFF. The nucleotide sequence reads as follows: TGTGCCAGCAGTTCCACTAGCGGGGGGGCCAAGGACAATGAGCAGTTCTTC.